Listed below are T cell receptor beta chains from one sample, sequenced in a study of T cell responses to AZD1222 COVID-19 vaccine. Repertoires were generated with immunoSEQ multiplex PCR, while TCRdb's copy carries only in-frame clones and drops some. The sample holds roughly 120,000 clones; approximately 92% are singletons and the top ten take 6% to 9%. Sequencing was performed on peripheral blood, taken 28 days after the second AZD1222 dose. The receptors stem from an adult who received the AZD1222 COVID-19 vaccine. The CDR3 runs from the conserved cysteine through the conserved F or W. The order of the fields is V gene, J gene, clone size, D gene, CDR3 protein, CDR3 DNA. A D gene is named only where the DNA matches it firmly. Clone sizes are given selectively: once, few, many, or a class where the clone is expanded.

v_call: TRBV20-1; j_call: TRBJ1-5; clone_size: .; d_call: TRBD1; cdr3_aa: CSAIEGARQPQHF; cdr3_nt: TGCAGTGCTATTGAGGGGGCTAGGCAGCCCCAGCATTTT
v_call: TRBV7-9; j_call: TRBJ2-1; clone_size: .; d_call: TRBD1; cdr3_aa: CASSLREDRAYNEQFF; cdr3_nt: TGTGCCAGCAGTTTACGAGAAGACAGGGCCTACAATGAGCAGTTCTTC
v_call: TRBV10-3; j_call: TRBJ1-3; clone_size: once; d_call: .; cdr3_aa: CAISPRDPGYTIYF; cdr3_nt: TGTGCCATCAGCCCACGGGACCCGGGCTACACCATATATTTT
v_call: TRBV28; j_call: TRBJ1-4; clone_size: .; d_call: .; cdr3_aa: CASSFGWLRGLGDEKLFF; cdr3_nt: TGTGCCAGCAGTTTCGGGTGGCTTAGGGGCCTGGGGGATGAAAAACTGTTTTTT
v_call: TRBV7-2; j_call: TRBJ2-2; clone_size: once; d_call: .; cdr3_aa: CASSQYTGELFF; cdr3_nt: TGTGCCAGCAGCCAATACACCGGGGAGCTGTTTTTT
v_call: TRBV7-9; j_call: TRBJ1-4; clone_size: .; d_call: .; cdr3_aa: CASSTAGGRGTEKLFF; cdr3_nt: TGTGCCAGCAGCACGGCTGGGGGCAGGGGTACTGAAAAACTGTTTTTT
v_call: TRBV5-5; j_call: TRBJ2-1; clone_size: .; d_call: TRBD2; cdr3_aa: CASSLASGRAWEFF; cdr3_nt: TGTGCCAGCAGCTTGGCTAGCGGGAGGGCCTGGGAGTTCTTC
v_call: TRBV5-1; j_call: TRBJ1-1; clone_size: .; d_call: .; cdr3_aa: CASSFRRGTEAFF; cdr3_nt: TGCGCCAGCAGCTTTCGCAGGGGCACTGAAGCTTTCTTT
v_call: TRBV6-5; j_call: TRBJ1-3; clone_size: .; d_call: .; cdr3_aa: CASSSSLTGNTIYF; cdr3_nt: TGTGCCAGCAGTTCCTCTCTTACCGGAAACACCATATATTTT
v_call: TRBV20-1; j_call: TRBJ2-7; clone_size: once; d_call: .; cdr3_aa: CSASYREISPYEQYF; cdr3_nt: TGCAGTGCTAGTTACCGGGAAATCAGCCCCTACGAGCAGTACTTC
v_call: TRBV5-8; j_call: TRBJ1-2; clone_size: .; d_call: .; cdr3_aa: CASSLEKMGGYTF; cdr3_nt: TGTGCCAGCAGCTTGGAAAAGATGGGGGGCTACACCTTC
v_call: TRBV7-2; j_call: TRBJ1-5; clone_size: .; d_call: .; cdr3_aa: CASSNRGPGNQPQHF; cdr3_nt: TGTGCCAGCAGCAACCGGGGTCCGGGGAATCAGCCCCAGCATTTT
v_call: TRBV7-2; j_call: TRBJ2-1; clone_size: .; d_call: TRBD2; cdr3_aa: CASSLVVLAGGGDEQFF; cdr3_nt: TGTGCCAGCAGCTTAGTCGTCCTAGCGGGAGGAGGGGATGAGCAGTTCTTC
v_call: TRBV28; j_call: TRBJ1-2; clone_size: .; d_call: .; cdr3_aa: CASSQTGFSGYTF; cdr3_nt: TGTGCCAGCAGTCAGACAGGTTTCAGTGGCTACACCTTC
v_call: TRBV27; j_call: TRBJ2-2; clone_size: few; d_call: TRBD1; cdr3_aa: CASSPDPGGLSTGELFF; cdr3_nt: TGTGCCAGCAGTCCAGATCCAGGGGGCTTAAGTACCGGGGAGCTGTTTTTT
v_call: TRBV5-1; j_call: TRBJ2-7; clone_size: .; d_call: .; cdr3_aa: CASSRSQGFYEQYF; cdr3_nt: TGCGCCAGCAGCCGGAGTCAGGGGTTCTACGAGCAGTACTTC
v_call: TRBV14; j_call: TRBJ2-3; clone_size: .; d_call: TRBD1; cdr3_aa: CASSPGTGIFDTQYF; cdr3_nt: TGTGCCAGCAGCCCGGGGACAGGAATCTTTGATACGCAGTATTTT
v_call: TRBV2; j_call: TRBJ2-5; clone_size: .; d_call: .; cdr3_aa: CASSEAPRGHGYF; cdr3_nt: TGTGCCAGCAGTGAAGCCCCGAGGGGCCATGGGTACTTC
v_call: TRBV5-1; j_call: TRBJ2-7; clone_size: .; d_call: .; cdr3_aa: CASSNGGGTVSYEQYF; cdr3_nt: TGCGCCAGCAGCAACGGGGGAGGGACAGTCTCCTACGAGCAGTACTTC
v_call: TRBV27; j_call: TRBJ2-7; clone_size: .; d_call: TRBD2; cdr3_aa: CASSLGEGPLGEQYF; cdr3_nt: TGTGCCAGCAGTTTGGGGGAGGGCCCCCTAGGCGAGCAGTACTTC
v_call: TRBV12-5; j_call: TRBJ2-1; clone_size: .; d_call: .; cdr3_aa: CASGLVASKGRVSYNEQFF; cdr3_nt: TGTGCTAGTGGTTTGGTGGCCTCAAAGGGCAGGGTATCCTACAATGAGCAGTTCTTC
v_call: TRBV11-3; j_call: TRBJ2-2; clone_size: .; d_call: TRBD1; cdr3_aa: CASSPGQGTGELFF; cdr3_nt: TGTGCCAGCAGCCCGGGACAGGGAACCGGGGAGCTGTTTTTT
v_call: TRBV5-1; j_call: TRBJ1-1; clone_size: .; d_call: .; cdr3_aa: CASSLAGGSLDTEAFF; cdr3_nt: TGCGCCAGCAGCTTGGCCGGAGGGAGCTTGGACACTGAAGCTTTCTTT
v_call: TRBV19; j_call: TRBJ2-7; clone_size: .; d_call: .; cdr3_aa: CASSNWGRLSYEQYF; cdr3_nt: TGTGCCAGTAGTAATTGGGGGCGCTTGTCCTACGAGCAGTACTTC
v_call: TRBV3-1/TRBV3-2; j_call: TRBJ1-6; clone_size: once; d_call: .; cdr3_aa: CASSPGHNNSPLHF; cdr3_nt: TGTGCCAGCAGCCCCGGACATAACAATTCACCCCTCCACTTT
v_call: TRBV10-3; j_call: TRBJ2-3; clone_size: .; d_call: .; cdr3_aa: CAIMGGLAEDTQYF; cdr3_nt: TGTGCCATCATGGGGGGCCTAGCGGAAGATACGCAGTATTTT
v_call: TRBV5-1; j_call: TRBJ1-3; clone_size: .; d_call: .; cdr3_aa: CASRPAYSGNTIYF; cdr3_nt: TGCGCCAGCAGACCGGCTTACTCTGGAAACACCATATATTTT
v_call: TRBV6-5; j_call: TRBJ1-3; clone_size: .; d_call: .; cdr3_aa: CASCPGRTGNTIYF; cdr3_nt: TGTGCCAGCTGCCCCGGACGTACAGGAAACACCATATATTTT
v_call: TRBV11-1; j_call: TRBJ2-7; clone_size: .; d_call: .; cdr3_aa: CASSSRGTLKTYEQYF; cdr3_nt: TGTGCCAGCAGCTCTAGAGGGACCCTCAAGACCTACGAGCAGTACTTC
v_call: TRBV7-9; j_call: TRBJ1-1; clone_size: .; d_call: TRBD1; cdr3_aa: CASSWTGNTEAFF; cdr3_nt: TGTGCCAGCAGCTGGACAGGAAACACTGAAGCTTTCTTT
v_call: TRBV11-2; j_call: TRBJ2-3; clone_size: .; d_call: .; cdr3_aa: CASSLARPELTDTQYF; cdr3_nt: TGTGCCAGCAGCTTAGCCCGCCCCGAACTCACAGATACGCAGTATTTT
v_call: TRBV6-5; j_call: TRBJ2-3; clone_size: .; d_call: .; cdr3_aa: CASRPTVGTDTQYF; cdr3_nt: TGTGCCAGCAGACCCACAGTAGGCACAGATACGCAGTATTTT
v_call: TRBV29-1; j_call: TRBJ2-7; clone_size: .; d_call: .; cdr3_aa: CSVGTNYYEQYF; cdr3_nt: TGCAGCGTCGGGACAAACTACTACGAGCAGTACTTC
v_call: TRBV6-1; j_call: TRBJ1-6; clone_size: .; d_call: .; cdr3_aa: CASSEAQGWSLHF; cdr3_nt: TGTGCCAGCAGTGAAGCGCAGGGATGGTCCCTCCACTTT
v_call: TRBV11-2; j_call: TRBJ1-1; clone_size: medium-sized; d_call: .; cdr3_aa: CASSAYLGQNTEAFF; cdr3_nt: TGTGCCAGCAGCGCGTACTTGGGACAGAACACTGAAGCTTTCTTT
v_call: TRBV6-2/TRBV6-3; j_call: TRBJ1-1; clone_size: .; d_call: TRBD1; cdr3_aa: CASGRDSTEAFF; cdr3_nt: TGTGCCAGCGGCCGGGACAGCACTGAAGCTTTCTTT
v_call: TRBV7-9; j_call: TRBJ1-6; clone_size: .; d_call: TRBD1; cdr3_aa: CASMGQALGDSPLHF; cdr3_nt: TGTGCCAGCATGGGACAGGCTTTAGGGGATTCACCCCTCCACTTT
v_call: TRBV5-6; j_call: TRBJ1-1; clone_size: .; d_call: TRBD1; cdr3_aa: CASSSTTGTHTEAFF; cdr3_nt: TGTGCCAGCAGCAGCACGACAGGGACGCACACTGAAGCTTTCTTT
v_call: TRBV28; j_call: TRBJ1-6; clone_size: .; d_call: .; cdr3_aa: CATTSVAGANNSPLHF; cdr3_nt: TGTGCCACCACATCCGTCGCGGGGGCAAATAATTCACCCCTCCACTTT
v_call: TRBV7-2; j_call: TRBJ2-1; clone_size: .; d_call: TRBD1; cdr3_aa: CASSFRDRGVDEQFF; cdr3_nt: TGTGCCAGCAGCTTCCGGGACAGGGGGGTTGATGAGCAGTTCTTC
v_call: TRBV3-1/TRBV3-2; j_call: TRBJ1-2; clone_size: .; d_call: .; cdr3_aa: CASSPGGGFWYGYTF; cdr3_nt: TGTGCCAGCAGCCCCGGTGGGGGCTTTTGGTATGGCTACACCTTC
v_call: TRBV28; j_call: TRBJ1-6; clone_size: few; d_call: TRBD1; cdr3_aa: CASSSPTGTPLGPLHF; cdr3_nt: TGTGCCAGCAGTTCCCCGACAGGGACCCCCTTGGGACCCCTCCACTTT
v_call: TRBV7-8; j_call: TRBJ1-2; clone_size: .; d_call: TRBD1; cdr3_aa: CASSLVDGTGGYGYTF; cdr3_nt: TGTGCCAGCAGCTTAGTGGATGGGACAGGGGGATATGGCTACACCTTC
v_call: TRBV7-2; j_call: TRBJ2-1; clone_size: .; d_call: .; cdr3_aa: CATGGVAYNEQFF; cdr3_nt: TGTGCCACAGGGGGGGTCGCCTACAATGAGCAGTTCTTC
v_call: TRBV20-1; j_call: TRBJ2-1; clone_size: .; d_call: .; cdr3_aa: CSARVGHEQFF; cdr3_nt: TGCAGTGCTAGAGTGGGGCATGAGCAGTTCTTC
v_call: TRBV5-6; j_call: TRBJ2-1; clone_size: .; d_call: .; cdr3_aa: CASSLTSNEQFF; cdr3_nt: TGTGCCAGCAGCTTGACAAGCAATGAGCAGTTCTTC
v_call: TRBV2; j_call: TRBJ1-5; clone_size: .; d_call: .; cdr3_aa: CASSTDSNQPQHF; cdr3_nt: TGTGCCAGCAGTACAGATAGCAATCAGCCCCAGCATTTT
v_call: TRBV6-7; j_call: TRBJ1-6; clone_size: .; d_call: .; cdr3_aa: CASRGLSQRGNSPLHF; cdr3_nt: TGTGCCAGCAGGGGACTTAGTCAGCGGGGTAATTCACCCCTCCACTTT